This is a list of T cell receptor beta chains from one sample in a study of identical twins. TCRdb redid the calling of the 5' RACE reads with MiXCR, one entry per CDR3 protein. The sample holds about 700,000 distinct CDR3 sequences; roughly 6% are singletons and the top ten take roughly 2%. Material: naive T cells sorted from blood. These receptors all come from a young man in good health. The CDR3 runs from the conserved cysteine through the conserved F or W. A D gene is named only where the DNA matches it firmly. For some rows the clone size is stated as once, few or many, or as a class when expanded; others skip it.

J: TRBJ2-2
V: TRBV12-3/TRBV12-4
size: .
D: .
DNA: TGTGCCAGCAACCGGGACCTAGCCACCGGGGAGCTGTTTTTT
CDR3: CASNRDLATGELFF

J: TRBJ2-5
V: TRBV5-1
size: few
D: .
DNA: TGCGCCAGCCACGACGTACCAGGGTCACAAGAGACCCAGTACTTC
CDR3: CASHDVPGSQETQYF

J: TRBJ2-5
V: TRBV27
size: few
D: .
DNA: TGTGCCAGCAGTCCCTTTGGGCAGGAGGAGACCCAGTACTTC
CDR3: CASSPFGQEETQYF

J: TRBJ2-5
V: TRBV11-2
size: .
D: .
DNA: TGTGCCAGCAGCTCGACCTTGGAGTGGGACTTTATACTCCAAGAGACCCAGTACTTC
CDR3: CASSSTLEWDFILQETQYF

J: TRBJ2-5
V: TRBV12-3/TRBV12-4
size: many
D: TRBD2
DNA: TGTGCCAGCTCCTCGGCGGGAGCGGTCCAAGAGACCCAGTACTTC
CDR3: CASSSAGAVQETQYF

J: TRBJ2-7
V: TRBV5-1
size: many
D: TRBD2
DNA: TGCGCCAGCAGCTTGGCAGGACTAGCTCCAATCTACGAGCAGTACTTC
CDR3: CASSLAGLAPIYEQYF

J: TRBJ1-4
V: TRBV6-5
size: .
D: .
DNA: TGTGCCAGCAGTTACTCGGATTTTAATGAAAAACTGTTTTTT
CDR3: CASSYSDFNEKLFF

J: TRBJ2-1
V: TRBV5-1
size: many
D: .
DNA: TGCGCCAGCAGCCCCGGGTGGTCTGAGCAGTTCTTC
CDR3: CASSPGWSEQFF

J: TRBJ2-7
V: TRBV11-2
size: many
D: TRBD2
DNA: TGTGCCAGCAGCCTGACCCCAACACGCTCTAGCGGGAGCTCCTACGAGCAGTACTTC
CDR3: CASSLTPTRSSGSSYEQYF

J: TRBJ1-4
V: TRBV29-1
size: many
D: .
DNA: TGCAGCGCCGGCCTAGGGAAGGAAAAACTGTTTTTT
CDR3: CSAGLGKEKLFF

J: TRBJ2-3
V: TRBV7-9
size: few
D: .
DNA: TGTGCCAGCAGCTTAGACCTGAGACCAGATACGCAGTATTTT
CDR3: CASSLDLRPDTQYF

J: TRBJ2-1
V: TRBV14
size: few
D: TRBD2
DNA: TGTGCCAGCAGCCCCTATCCGGGACTAGCGGGAGACAATGAGCAGTTCTTC
CDR3: CASSPYPGLAGDNEQFF

J: TRBJ2-6
V: TRBV20-1
size: once
D: .
DNA: TGCAGTGCTAGACCCCACGGACCCTCTGGGGCCAACGTCCTGACTTTC
CDR3: CSARPHGPSGANVLTF

J: TRBJ2-3
V: TRBV11-2
size: many
D: TRBD2
DNA: TGTGCCAGCAGCTCGAATAGCGGGAGTAGGGTAGATACGCAGTATTTT
CDR3: CASSSNSGSRVDTQYF

J: TRBJ2-1
V: TRBV6-5
size: many
D: TRBD2
DNA: TGTGCCAGCAGTTACGTGACTAGCGGATACAATGAGCAGTTCTTC
CDR3: CASSYVTSGYNEQFF

J: TRBJ2-3
V: TRBV4-3
size: many
D: .
DNA: TGCGCCAGCTCAATGTACCGGGTTCTCACAGATACGCAGTATTTT
CDR3: CASSMYRVLTDTQYF

J: TRBJ2-3
V: TRBV7-6
size: .
D: TRBD2
DNA: TGTGCCAGCAGCCCTGGACTAGCGACCCGCACAGATACGCAGTATTTT
CDR3: CASSPGLATRTDTQYF

J: TRBJ1-5
V: TRBV5-1
size: many
D: .
DNA: TGCGCCAGCAGTCCAGAGGGACTTCCCCTTGAGCCCCAGCATTTT
CDR3: CASSPEGLPLEPQHF

J: TRBJ2-7
V: TRBV4-2
size: few
D: TRBD2
DNA: TGTGCCAGCAGCCAATACCCGGGACTAGCTGACGAGCAGTACTTC
CDR3: CASSQYPGLADEQYF

J: TRBJ1-2
V: TRBV6-1
size: few
D: .
DNA: TGTGCCAGCAGCCGGGACATTAACTATGGCTACACCTTC
CDR3: CASSRDINYGYTF

J: TRBJ2-7
V: TRBV7-2
size: many
D: .
DNA: TGTGCCAGCAGCTTATCTCAGGGCTCTATGGAGCAGTACTTC
CDR3: CASSLSQGSMEQYF

J: TRBJ2-1
V: TRBV30
size: few
D: TRBD2
DNA: TGTGCCTGGAGGGGACTAGCGGAACCTTACAATGAGCAGTTCTTC
CDR3: CAWRGLAEPYNEQFF

J: TRBJ2-5
V: TRBV6-2/TRBV6-3
size: many
D: TRBD2
DNA: TGTGCCAGCAGACCCGGGACTAACCTCAGAGAGACCCAGTACTTC
CDR3: CASRPGTNLRETQYF

J: TRBJ2-1
V: TRBV15
size: few
D: .
DNA: TGTGCCACCAGCAGAGATGTGTCTAGTGGCAATGAGCAGTTCTTC
CDR3: CATSRDVSSGNEQFF

J: TRBJ2-2
V: TRBV7-9
size: many
D: .
DNA: TGTGCCAGCAGCCAAGGAAGGGACACCCCGTCTACCGGGGAGCTGTTTTTT
CDR3: CASSQGRDTPSTGELFF

J: TRBJ2-3
V: TRBV24-1
size: many
D: TRBD2
DNA: TGTGCCACCAGTGAACTAGCGGGAGGGCCATTTCGGACAGATACGCAGTATTTT
CDR3: CATSELAGGPFRTDTQYF

J: TRBJ2-1
V: TRBV27
size: many
D: .
DNA: TGTGCCAGCTGGACGGGCTCCTACAATGAGCAGTTCTTC
CDR3: CASWTGSYNEQFF